These 7 T cell receptor beta chains came from one sample sequenced in a study of CD8 T cells in ankylosing spondylitis. TCRdb reprocessed the 5' RACE reads via MiXCR and lists one record per CDR3 protein. The sample consists of 130,000 or so distinct CDR3 sequences, about 6.5% of them appearing once. The material sequenced was blood, either unsorted or a sorted T cell fraction (not recorded which). These receptors were taken from a male donor with ankylosing spondylitis or in good health (not recorded which).

This clonotype came up many times. The rearrangement uses TRBV4-3 and TRBJ2-7; no clear D. V lost 0 bases and J 4 bases, leaving 13 bases between the germline ends. CDR3 length: 15 amino acids. The germline V gene encodes CDR1 LGHNA and CDR2 YSLEER. CDR3 amino acids: CASSQDLGWNYEQYF. Here the CDR3 DNA reads TGCGCCAGCAGCCAAGATCTAGGCTGGAATTACGAGCAGTACTTC.

This clonotype was recorded many times. This chain connects TRBV10-3 to TRBJ2-1; possible D gene TRBD1, 5 bases. Germline CDR1 is ENHRY and CDR2 is SYGVKD. The CDR3 is 13 residues long. Deletions cut 2 bases from V and 7 bases from J, with 9 bases between. The CDR3 is CAISENQGNEQFF. CDR3 in DNA: TGTGCCATCAGTGAGAATCAGGGTAATGAGCAGTTCTTC.

This clonotype appeared many times. The rearrangement uses TRBV6-5 and TRBJ2-1; tentative D call: TRBD1 (6 bases). Germline V gene lookup returns CDR1 MNHEY and CDR2 SVGAGI. The CDR3 contains 18 residues. V lost 3 bases and J 0 bases, leaving 18 bases between the germline ends. The CDR3 DNA follows: TGTGCCAGCAGTTATGAGGGGGATATGGGCCGCTCCTACAATGAGCAGTTCTTC. Its translation is CASSYEGDMGRSYNEQFF.

This clonotype was recorded a few times. The chain has TRBV12-3 or TRBV12-4 and TRBJ1-1; D ambiguous. Trimming left V 7 bases short and J 0 bases short, with 9 bases between. This CDR3 contains 13 residues. CDR3 sequence: CASKSMVNTEAFF. The CDR3, as DNA: TGTGCCAGCAAGAGTATGGTGAACACTGAAGCTTTCTTT.

The table lists this clonotype with many counts. This chain uses TRBV7-8 with TRBJ2-7; D perhaps matches TRBD1 (6 bases). With 5 bases removed from V and 2 bases from J, the gap between germline ends came to 13 bases. Germline V lookup: CDR1 SGHVS, CDR2 FQNEAQ. The CDR3 is 14 residues long. CDR3 protein: CASSQSGTPYEQYF. DNA of the CDR3: TGTGCCAGCAGCCAATCCGGGACACCCTACGAGCAGTACTTC.

In its sample, this clonotype is medium-sized. The J gene is TRBJ1-4, the V gene TRBV5-1; no clear D. Trimming left V 0 bases short and J 0 bases short, with 12 bases between. CDR3 length: 17 amino acids. Germline CDR1 reads SGHRS; CDR2 reads YFSETQ. The DNA of the CDR3 is TGCGCCAGCAGCTTGGATTTGGTGACGGCAACTAATGAAAAACTGTTTTTT. Protein sequence: CASSLDLVTATNEKLFF.

This clonotype was counted many times. The chain employs TRBV29-1 and TRBJ2-4, with D tentatively TRBD2 (6 bases). Germline V gene data show CDR1 as SQVTM and CDR2 as ANQGSEA. The CDR3 sequence is 11 residues long. V was cut by 4 bases and J by 7 bases, with 8 bases left in between. CDR3 loop: CSVASGNIQYF. Here the CDR3 DNA reads TGCAGCGTTGCCAGCGGGAACATTCAGTACTTC.